This T cell receptor beta chain was recovered during a study of blood T cell repertoires in COVID-19. Study context: Acute and convalescent COVID-19 specimens originated in the United States, Italy and Spain. The analysed material was cDNA or gDNA that came from T cells, B-cell-depleted T cells, or PBMCs.

The authors' processing: The authors estimated nucleated cell counts from reference gene primer amplification. Some clones are missing from TCRdb's copy, which holds only in-frame ones; the method was immunoSEQ multiplex PCR. D and trimming come from the DNA, and the V and J calls and clone size come from that table. Here the sample spans about 230,000 clones, about nine tenths being singletons. Sequencing was done on a sample of peripheral blood. The sequence came from a woman aged 55-69 years with acute or convalescent COVID-19.

CDR3 in DNA: TGTGCCTGGAGTGTACGCGGGGTAGCATCCTACGAGCAGTACTTC. Residues: CAWSVRGVASYEQYF. This chain connects TRBV30 to TRBJ2-7; D might be TRBD2 (6 bases). V gave up 0 bases and J gave up 1 base, with 13 bases separating them. The V gene's germline CDR1 is GTSNPN and CDR2 SVGIG (reference sequence). The CDR3 is made up of 15 amino acids.